Shown below are 27 T cell receptor beta chains from a single sample sequenced in a study of spatial heterogeneity in lung cancer. Overall study findings and caveats: Counts of expanded intratumoral alpha and beta TCRs tracked tumor mutation counts.

Each CDR3 protein gets one entry after TCRdb re-called the 5' RACE reads with MiXCR. The table has some 10,000 distinct CDR3 sequences, roughly 4.3% seen once. Their cognate antigens are unknown. Indicated time point: sample taken at primary tumor resection. Sequencing was performed on lung tumor tissue, taken at surgery. The receptors shown here come from a female donor with early-stage non-small cell lung cancer.

This clonotype has a count of ten or more. The gene calls are TRBV7-2 and TRBJ2-3; the D gene is possibly TRBD1 (6 bases). CDR1 is SGHTA, CDR2 FQGNSA, per germline. This CDR3 has 14 amino acids. V lost 1 base, J lost 3 bases, and 8 bases lay in between. DNA of the CDR3: TGTGCCAGCAGCTTAGACACAGGGACAGATACGCAGTATTTT. Translation gives CASSLDTGTDTQYF.

The chain combines TRBV12-3 or TRBV12-4 with TRBJ1-1; maybe TRBD1 (5 bases). V was cut by 2 bases and J by 8 bases, with 15 bases left in between. The CDR3 has 14 amino acids. The CDR3 protein is CASSLNWGSDEAFF. As DNA, the CDR3 is TGTGCCAGCAGTTTAAATTGGGGGAGCGACGAAGCTTTCTTT.

This clonotype was counted many times. The chain is built from TRBV12-3 or TRBV12-4 and TRBJ1-1; D may be TRBD1 (5 bases). V lost 4 bases and J lost 3, with 9 bases in between. The CDR3 is 13 residues long. In DNA, the CDR3 is TGTGCCAGCAGTTCTCAAGGGGACACTGAAGCTTTCTTT. The encoded protein is CASSSQGDTEAFF.

This clonotype was detected ten times or more. The rearrangement links TRBV6-5 to TRBJ1-6; D possibly corresponds to TRBD1 (5 bases). The CDR3 loop spans 16 amino acids. The germline V and J ends were trimmed by 0 bases and 9 bases, with 15 bases remaining between them. In germline, CDR1 is MNHEY, CDR2 SVGAGI. Here the CDR3 DNA reads TGTGCCAGCAGTTACTCACAGGACCCGTCCCTTTCACCCCTCCACTTT. Protein sequence: CASSYSQDPSLSPLHF.

This clonotype showed up many times. The chain uses TRBV10-3 and TRBJ1-1, with D possibly matching TRBD1 (5 bases). V lost 7 bases and J 3 bases, leaving 12 bases between the germline ends. In germline, CDR1 is ENHRY, CDR2 SYGVKD. The CDR3 contains 13 residues. CDR3 in amino acids: CAIKGTSDTEAFF. The CDR3 coding sequence is TGTGCCATCAAGGGGACCTCTGACACTGAAGCTTTCTTT.

This clonotype has a count of ten or more. The V gene is TRBV19, the J gene TRBJ2-3; 10 bases match TRBD2. The CDR3 contains 16 residues. Germline CDR1 is LNHDA and CDR2 is SQIVND (reference sequence). Trimming at V came to 5 bases and at J to 3 bases, leaving 8 bases not matched to a gene. DNA for the CDR3: TGTGCCAGTAGTCCCGTAATAGCGGGAGGAACAGATACGCAGTATTTT. It codes for CASSPVIAGGTDTQYF.

This clonotype was detected many times. The chain is built from TRBV30 and TRBJ1-4; tentative D call: TRBD1 (5 bases). The CDR3 loop spans 13 amino acids. V was trimmed by 3 bases and J by 1 base, leaving 6 bases between them. In germline, CDR1 is GTSNPN, CDR2 SVGIG (reference sequence). CDR3 in amino acids: CAWRQETNEKLFF. CDR3 nucleotides: TGTGCCTGGAGACAGGAAACTAATGAAAAACTGTTTTTT.

This clonotype was seen at least ten times. The rearrangement joins TRBV7-8 to TRBJ2-1; 10 positions match TRBD2. The CDR3 is made up of 16 amino acids. V dropped 5 bases and J dropped 3; count of bases not matched to a gene: 7. Germline V CDR1 and CDR2: SGHVS, FQNEAQ. This CDR3 reads CASSPGTSVGYNEQFF. CDR3 in DNA: TGTGCCAGCAGCCCCGGGACTAGCGTTGGCTACAATGAGCAGTTCTTC.

This clonotype was seen ten or more times. This chain uses TRBV12-3 or TRBV12-4 with TRBJ2-7; 9 nucleotides match TRBD1. The CDR3 length is 16 residues. With V trimmed by 4 bases and J by 5 bases, 12 bases remained unmatched. The CDR3 nucleotides are TGTGCCAGCAGTTCCACCCCGGGACAGGGTCCCCACGAGCAGTACTTC. Its protein is CASSSTPGQGPHEQYF.

This clonotype has at least ten counts. V gene TRBV7-9 combines with J gene TRBJ1-2; TRBD1 matches at 7 bases. The germline gives CDR1 SEHNR, CDR2 FQNEAQ (reference sequence). V was pared by 7 bases and J by 3 bases, with 5 bases of the junction left unmatched. This CDR3 comprises 13 residues. DNA of the CDR3: TGTGCCAGCATCGTCGGGACAGACTATGGCTACACCTTC. The encoded protein is CASIVGTDYGYTF.

A few counts support this clonotype. The J gene is TRBJ1-3, the V gene TRBV7-9; D might be TRBD1 (6 bases). V lost 1 base and J 4 bases, leaving 14 bases between the germline ends. The CDR3 is made up of 16 amino acids. From germline, CDR1 is SEHNR and CDR2 FQNEAQ (reference sequence). As DNA, the CDR3 is TGTGCCAGCAGCTTAGTAGGGGGGACCCCCGGAAACACCATATATTTT. Its translation is CASSLVGGTPGNTIYF.

By its share, this clonotype is medium-sized. The V call is TRBV11-1, the J call TRBJ2-1; TRBD1 might be the D (6 bases). The CDR3 is made up of 15 amino acids. CDR1 SGHAT and CDR2 FQDESV come from the germline V gene (reference sequence). Trimming pared 5 bases from V and 5 bases from J, leaving 16 bases between. The DNA for the CDR3 is TGTGCCAGCAGCGCAGGGGTATATCGGGACAATGAGCAGTTCTTC. This gives the protein CASSAGVYRDNEQFF.

This clonotype is labeled medium-sized. The V gene is TRBV28, the J gene TRBJ2-4; 9 nucleotides match TRBD2. V shed 3 bases and J 3 bases; nucleotides not matched to a gene: 6. The CDR3 runs to 16 residues. CDR1 is MDHEN and CDR2 is SYDVKM in the germline V gene. The DNA for the CDR3 is TGTGCCAGCAGTTTGGTAGCGGGAGTTGGCAAAAACATTCAGTACTTC. Protein sequence: CASSLVAGVGKNIQYF.

This clonotype was counted many times. The chain combines TRBV6-5 with TRBJ2-7; TRBD2 aligns across 10 bases. Germline CDR1 MNHEY, CDR2 SVGAGI. The CDR3 is made up of 17 amino acids. The junction had 15 bases not matched to a gene; V was cut back by 4 bases and J by 6 bases. CDR3 in amino acids: CASSSQTLAGVSLEQYF. The CDR3 bases are TGTGCCAGCAGTTCTCAAACCCTAGCGGGAGTGTCCCTCGAGCAGTACTTC.

This clonotype appeared many times. The chain employs TRBV24-1 and TRBJ2-1; TRBD2 matches at 10 bases. V lost 9 bases to trimming and J lost 5 bases; unmatched junction nucleotides: 6. CDR3 size: 14 residues. From germline, CDR1 is KGHDR and CDR2 SFDVKD. This CDR3 is CATSSGRSHNEQFF. CDR3 nucleotide sequence: TGTGCCACCTCTAGCGGGAGAAGCCACAATGAGCAGTTCTTC.

Remarks on this clonotype: Since a much larger clone is just one base distant, this may be a read error. The V call is TRBV27, the J call TRBJ2-3; no clear D gene. The CDR3 spans 13 residues. V was shortened by 10 bases and J by 6 bases, with 17 bases between the two germline ends. Germline V gives CDR1 MNHEY, CDR2 SMNVEV (reference sequence). CDR3 residues: CANRTEIRDTQYF. The DNA for the CDR3 is TGTGCCAACAGAACCGAGATAAGGGATACGCAGTATTTT.

At least ten counts were recorded for this clonotype. This sequence joins TRBV6-5 and TRBJ1-1; D gene ambiguous. Per the germline V gene, CDR1 is MNHEY and CDR2 is SVGAGI. This CDR3 is 15 amino acids long. Between the trimmed V and J ends, which lost 0 bases and 1 base, there was a span of 9 bases. The CDR3 sequence is CASSYSSVANTEAFF. The CDR3 DNA reads as TGTGCCAGCAGTTACTCGAGCGTTGCGAACACTGAAGCTTTCTTT.

This clonotype is medium-sized (0.01 to 0.1%). The V and J genes are TRBV9 and TRBJ2-1; D unclear. CDR1 SGDLS and CDR2 YYNGEE come from the germline V gene. This CDR3 has 12 residues. V was clipped by 0 bases and J by 9 bases, with 7 bases between them. CDR3 protein: CASSVGTAEQFF. The CDR3 DNA follows: TGTGCCAGCAGCGTAGGAACTGCTGAGCAGTTCTTC.

This clonotype was seen ten or more times. Possible read error: a much larger clone is one base away. The chain recombines TRBV24-1 with TRBJ1-2; weak D call: TRBD1 (5 bases). This CDR3 is built from 13 residues. CDR1 is KGHDR and CDR2 is SFDVKD in the germline V gene. The CDR3, as DNA: TGTGCCACCAGTGAGACAGAGGGTAGAGGCTACAACTTC. Amino acid sequence: CATSETEGRGYNF.

This clonotype was picked up many times. The chain couples TRBV7-8 to TRBJ2-3; D gene ambiguous. From germline, CDR1 is SGHVS and CDR2 FQNEAQ. The CDR3 covers 14 residues. Deletions cut 5 bases from V and 1 base from J, with 10 bases between. The CDR3: CASSPDEGTDTQYF. The CDR3 DNA reads as TGTGCCAGCAGCCCCGATGAGGGCACAGATACGCAGTATTTT.

The table lists this clonotype with many counts. The V gene is TRBV27, the J gene TRBJ1-4, with a tentative D call TRBD1 (5 bases). Trimming shortened V by 6 bases and J by 8 bases, and 16 bases separated the two germline ends. Germline loops: CDR1 MNHEY, CDR2 SMNVEV (reference sequence). The length of the CDR3 is 14 residues. CDR3 loop: CASSSGQTPEKLFF. The CDR3 DNA is TGTGCCAGCAGCTCAGGACAAACCCCCGAAAAACTGTTTTTT.

This clonotype showed up many times. The J gene is TRBJ1-5, the V gene TRBV6-5; no firm D call. CDR3 length: 14 residues. The V end was cut by 5 bases, the J end by 0 bases, with 8 bases between. CDR1 is MNHEY, CDR2 SVGAGI, per germline. CDR3 nucleotide sequence: TGTGCCAGCAGTCTGGAGTATAGCAATCAGCCCCAGCATTTT. Residues: CASSLEYSNQPQHF.

In this sample, this clonotype turned up many times. The genes are TRBV6-1 and TRBJ2-2; 8 bases are shared with TRBD2. CDR1 MNHNS and CDR2 SASEGT come from the germline V gene. The CDR3 runs 14 residues. J was trimmed by 8 bases and V by 6 bases; bases with no gene match: 8. The chain's CDR3 is CASSGTSGTGELFF. The DNA of the CDR3 is TGTGCCAGCAGCGGGACTAGTGGGACGGGGGAGCTGTTTTTT.

Concerning this clonotype itself: One end of the junction fails to match germline, which may point to a read error. The chain links TRBV7-6 to TRBJ2-1, with D perhaps matching TRBD2 (5 bases). From germline, CDR1 is SGHVS and CDR2 FNYEAQ. The CDR3 loop spans 15 amino acids. DNA of the CDR3: TGTGCCAGCAGCCTCCGGGCGGGCTCCAACAATGAGCAGTTCTTC. This gives the protein CASSLRAGSNNEQFF.

This clonotype has at least ten counts. V is TRBV15 and J is TRBJ2-1; TRBD1 is a possible D gene (6 bases). The CDR3 spans 16 residues. Trimming took 2 bases from V and 0 from J, leaving 11 bases between them. The germline V gene has CDR1 LNHNV and CDR2 YYDKDF (reference sequence). CDR3 DNA: TGTGCCACCAGCAGACCTGGACAGAACTCCTACAATGAGCAGTTCTTC. Protein sequence: CATSRPGQNSYNEQFF. Variable domain in full (rest from reference TRBV15 and TRBJ2-1): DAMVIQNPRYQVTQFGKPVTLSCSQTLNHNVMYWYQQKSSQAPKLLFHYYDKDFNNEADTPDNFQSRRPNTSFCFLDIRSPGLGDTAMYLCATSRPGQNSYNEQFFGPGTRLTVL.

This clonotype appeared many times. This sequence may be a read error, since a much larger clone differs from it by one base. The rearrangement links TRBV6-6 to TRBJ1-2; TRBD1 aligns across 8 bases. Germline CDR1 reads MNHNY; CDR2 reads SVGAGI (reference sequence). This CDR3 is built from 15 residues. The CDR3 DNA is TGTGCCAGCAGTCTGCCGGGAGGACAGGGCTATGGCTACAACTTC. Translated: CASSLPGGQGYGYNF.

In its sample, this clonotype is medium-sized. The chain employs TRBV11-2 and TRBJ2-7; possibly TRBD1 or TRBD2 for D (5 bases each). Germline lookup yields CDR1 SGHAT and CDR2 FQNNGV. Trimming shortened V by 1 base and J by 0 bases, and 13 bases separated the two germline ends. This CDR3 region has 16 residues. The CDR3 DNA reads TGTGCCAGCAGCTTAGTCTCTGGGGCGGGCTCCTACGAGCAGTACTTC. Translated: CASSLVSGAGSYEQYF.